Below are 2 T cell receptor beta chains sequenced from a single sample in a study of cytomegalovirus exposure and HLA in healthy donors. This PCR relied on a set of 60 Vbeta primers and 13 Jbeta primers. Assay: immunoSEQ multiplex PCR; the TCRdb copy retains only in-frame clones and omits some. The table records 150,000 or so clones, 64% of them present only once. Sequenced sample: PBMCs. Receptors were obtained from a woman in her thirties in good health and CMV-seropositive.

The chain couples TRBV4-2 to TRBJ1-5, with 7 bases lining up with TRBD1. The CDR3 spans 14 residues. V shed 2 bases, J shed 5 bases, and the junction held 3 bases outside the gene matches. Germline V lookup: CDR1 LGHNA, CDR2 YNFKEQ. The CDR3 DNA reads TGTGCCAGCAGCCAAACAGGGGACGATCAGCCCCAGCATTTT. This gives the protein CASSQTGDDQPQHF.

The rearrangement links TRBV6-5 to TRBJ2-7, with D perhaps matching TRBD2 (6 bases). Trimming pared 6 bases from V and 4 bases from J, leaving 16 bases between. The CDR3 length is 14 residues. Germline V lookup: CDR1 MNHEY, CDR2 SVGAGI. CDR3 in DNA: TGTGCCAGCAGCCCCGGGGACTCTGGGTACGAGCAGTACTTC. This encodes CASSPGDSGYEQYF.